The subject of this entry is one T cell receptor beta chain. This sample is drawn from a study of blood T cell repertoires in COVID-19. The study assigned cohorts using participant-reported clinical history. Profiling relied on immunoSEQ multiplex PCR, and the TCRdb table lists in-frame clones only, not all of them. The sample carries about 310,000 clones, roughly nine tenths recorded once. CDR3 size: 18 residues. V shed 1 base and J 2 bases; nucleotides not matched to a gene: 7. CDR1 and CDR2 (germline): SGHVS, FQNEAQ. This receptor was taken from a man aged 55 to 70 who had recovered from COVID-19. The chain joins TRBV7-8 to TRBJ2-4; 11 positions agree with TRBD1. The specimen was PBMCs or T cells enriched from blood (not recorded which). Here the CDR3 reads CASSLGSDRGLPKNIQYF. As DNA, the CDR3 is TGTGCCAGCAGCTTAGGATCGGACAGGGGGCTCCCCAAAAACATTCAGTACTTC.